These 20 T cell receptor beta chains were all obtained from the same sample, sequenced in a study of glioma-infiltrating T cells after dendritic cell vaccination (dated by TCRdb to the mid-2010s). The time point label for this specimen denotes: after dendritic cell vaccination, including at tumor progression/relapse. Library preparation used the immunoSEQ multiplex PCR assay. TCRdb carries this immuneACCESS record with in-frame sequences only. Its versions omit some clonotypes, under half of them owing to an unresolved V gene in the studies checked, with the rest unexplained. The sample table holds about 24,000 clones, of which approximately 89% were seen once. Clones ranked in the top ten supply 2.5% to 3% of the sample. The sequenced sample was blood, obtained after dendritic cell vaccination. The source is a human donor with glioblastoma.

The chain joins TRBV27 to TRBJ1-1; 7 positions match TRBD1. The CDR3 covers 15 residues. Germline CDR1 MNHEY, CDR2 SMNVEV (reference sequence). The trim removed 6 bases at V and 5 bases at J, leaving 12 bases unmatched. CDR3 in amino acids: CASRLPNRGATEAFF. The CDR3 DNA sequence: TGTGCCAGCAGACTGCCCAACAGGGGAGCAACTGAAGCTTTCTTT.

The CDR3 loop is CASSLRTGKDLTEAFF. CDR3 in DNA: TGTGCCAGCAGCTTAAGGACAGGGAAGGACCTCACTGAAGCTTTCTTT. This sequence joins TRBV7-8 and TRBJ1-1, with 8 nucleotides matching TRBD1. V lost 2 bases and J lost 4; bases outside the gene matches: 9. The CDR3 spans 16 residues. Germline V gives CDR1 SGHVS, CDR2 FQNEAQ.

The chain has TRBV6-5 and TRBJ1-2; D might be TRBD1 (5 bases). The V gene lost 0 bases and the J gene lost 7 bases, with 12 bases spanning the gap. The CDR3 covers 14 residues. CDR1 MNHEY and CDR2 SVGAGI come from the germline V gene. The CDR3 nucleotides read TGTGCCAGCAGTTACTCGACAGTTACTTTTGGCTACACCTTC. Its translation is CASSYSTVTFGYTF.

The V gene is TRBV6-5, the J gene TRBJ1-1; tentatively, D is TRBD1 (5 bases). Germline assignment: CDR1 MNHEY and CDR2 SVGAGI. CDR3 size: 13 residues. V was trimmed by 4 bases and J by 4 bases, leaving 10 bases between them. The CDR3 DNA is TGTGCCAGCAGTTTCGATAGGGGCACTGAAGCTTTCTTT. Its translation is CASSFDRGTEAFF.

The chain employs TRBV4-2 and TRBJ1-5, with no clear D. This CDR3 is built from 15 residues. The V gene lost 0 bases and the J gene lost 4 bases, with 10 bases spanning the gap. Per the germline V gene, CDR1 is LGHNA and CDR2 is YNFKEQ. Here the CDR3 reads CASSQEIQQNQPQHF. The CDR3 bases are TGTGCCAGCAGCCAAGAAATACAGCAGAATCAGCCCCAGCATTTT.

The V gene is TRBV4-1, the J gene TRBJ1-2; maybe TRBD1 (6 bases). The germline V gene encodes CDR1 MGHRA and CDR2 YSYEKL. This CDR3 spans 16 amino acids. Trimming took 1 base from V and 4 from J, leaving 16 bases between them. In DNA form, the CDR3 reads TGCGCCAGCAGCCAAGGGGAGCAGGGGAGAGGCTATGGCTACACCTTC. Protein: CASSQGEQGRGYGYTF.

Note on this clone: An end of the junction does not agree with germline; a read error may underlie this. Other DNA sequences of this sample code for an identical CDR3. The chain recombines TRBV4-1 with TRBJ1-6, with 8 bases fitting TRBD1. The CDR3 consists of 16 residues. CDR1 and CDR2 (germline): MGHRA, YSYEKL. The CDR3: CASSQDVTGVNSPLHF. The CDR3 DNA follows: TGCGCCAGCAGCCAAGATGTGACAGGGGTCAATTCCCCCCTCCACTTT.

The sample holds one count of this clone. The rearrangement uses TRBV14 and TRBJ2-1; TRBD1 agrees at 11 bases. Losses at the gene ends were 4 bases for V and 5 bases for J; bases not matched to a gene: 7. CDR1 SGHDN and CDR2 FVKESK come from the germline V gene. CDR3 size: 16 residues. The CDR3 loop is CASSRLGTGGNNEQFF. CDR3 bases: TGTGCCAGCAGCCGCCTCGGGACAGGGGGTAACAATGAGCAGTTCTTC. Using reference TRBV14 and TRBJ2-1 for the parts outside the CDR3, the full variable domain is EAGVTQFPSHSVIEKGQTVTLRCDPISGHDNLYWYRRVMGKEIKFLLHFVKESKQDESGMPNNRFLAERTGGTYSTLKVQPAELEDSGVYFCASSRLGTGGNNEQFFGPGTRLTVL.

This clone was detected once. V gene TRBV6-5 combines with J gene TRBJ1-2, with D perhaps TRBD1 (6 bases). Trimming left V 6 bases short and J 8 bases short, with 13 bases between. Per the germline V gene, CDR1 is MNHEY and CDR2 is SVGAGI. The CDR3 totals 12 residues. The CDR3 DNA reads as TGTGCCAGCAGACCGGGACACCAAGGCTACACCTTC. Amino acid sequence: CASRPGHQGYTF.

This clone has a single count. A junction boundary mismatches the germline segment, possibly from a read error. The same CDR3 can be traced to other DNA sequences in this sample. This chain joins TRBV2 and TRBJ1-6; TRBD1 matches at 7 bases. Germline assignment: CDR1 SNHLY and CDR2 FYNNEI. The CDR3 sequence is 15 residues long. For the CDR3, the DNA is TGTGCCAGCAGTGAAAGGGACAGACCTAATTCCCCCCTCCACTTT. Its translation is CASSERDRPNSPLHF.

The chain uses TRBV11-2 and TRBJ1-5; weak D call: TRBD1 (5 bases). CDR3 length: 14 amino acids. Germline V CDR1 and CDR2: SGHAT, FQNNGV. V was shortened by 0 bases and J by 4 bases, with 7 bases between the two germline ends. DNA of the CDR3: TGTGCCAGCAGCTTAGAGGGGGGGAATCAGCCCCAGCATTTT. Its translation is CASSLEGGNQPQHF. Full variable domain (missing parts from reference TRBV11-2 and TRBJ1-5): EAGVAQSPRYKIIEKRQSVAFWCNPISGHATLYWYQQILGQGPKLLIQFQNNGVVDDSQLPKDRFSAERLKGVDSTLKIQPAKLEDSAVYLCASSLEGGNQPQHFGDGTRLSIL.

This chain links TRBV6-1 with TRBJ2-7; 12 bases are shared with TRBD2. Germline CDR1 MNHNS, CDR2 SASEGT. This CDR3 is built from 13 residues. J gave up 5 bases and V 6 bases, and 2 bases lay outside the gene matches. The CDR3 sequence: CASRRTSGDEQYF. The CDR3 DNA follows: TGTGCCAGCAGGAGGACTAGCGGGGACGAGCAGTACTTC.

This sequence joins TRBV19 and TRBJ2-3, with a tentative D call TRBD1 (6 bases). Germline V gene sequence: CDR1 LNHDA, CDR2 SQIVND (reference sequence). CDR3 size: 15 residues. V was pared by 6 bases and J by 2 bases, with 15 bases between. The chain's CDR3 is CASSRGQKSTDTQYF. The DNA for the CDR3 is TGTGCCAGTAGCCGAGGACAGAAATCCACAGATACGCAGTATTTT.

The chain joins TRBV7-2 to TRBJ2-1, with 7 bases lining up with TRBD2. After removal of 6 bases from V and 2 bases from J, the junction contained 4 bases not matched to a gene. This CDR3 region has 14 residues. The germline CDR1 and CDR2 sequences are SGHTA and FQGNSA. The CDR3 here is CASRASGPYNEQFF. The CDR3, as DNA: TGTGCCAGCAGGGCTAGCGGTCCCTACAATGAGCAGTTCTTC. Using reference TRBV7-2 and TRBJ2-1 for the parts outside the CDR3, the full variable domain is GAGVSQSPSNKVTEKGKDVELRCDPISGHTALYWYRQSLGQGLEFLIYFQGNSAPDKSGLPSDRFSAERTGGSVSTLTIQRTQQEDSAVYLCASRASGPYNEQFFGPGTRLTVL.

V gene TRBV7-2 combines with J gene TRBJ2-5, with 12 nucleotides matching TRBD2. TRBJ2-7 explains the end of the DNA better; the J call may be wrong. The CDR3 extends over 15 amino acids. The germline gives CDR1 SGHTA, CDR2 FQGNSA. The chain's CDR3 is CASSLETSGGYEQYF. DNA for the CDR3: TGTGCCAGCAGCTTAGAGACTAGCGGGGGCTACGAGCAGTACTTC.

The chain employs TRBV6-6 and TRBJ1-1; D not certain. CDR1 is MNHNY and CDR2 is SVGAGI in the germline V gene (reference sequence). Deletions cut 5 bases from V and 8 bases from J, with 12 bases between. The CDR3 has 12 amino acids. CDR3 amino acids: CASSPGGREAFF. CDR3 nucleotide sequence: TGTGCCAGCAGTCCAGGAGGCCGGGAAGCTTTCTTT.

V gene TRBV29-1 combines with J gene TRBJ1-5, with 8 nucleotides matching TRBD1. Germline CDR1 and CDR2: SQVTM and ANQGSEA. The CDR3 loop spans 14 amino acids. V lost 6 bases, J lost 5 bases, and 9 bases stayed unmatched. DNA of the CDR3: TGCAGCGTCGCGACAGGGGCCGCCCATCAGCCCCAGCATTTT. Its protein is CSVATGAAHQPQHF.

This chain links TRBV7-9 with TRBJ2-1; 12 nucleotides match TRBD1. The CDR3 length is 15 residues. Losses at the gene ends were 7 bases for V and 7 bases for J; bases not matched to a gene: 8. The V gene's germline CDR1 is SEHNR and CDR2 FQNEAQ (reference sequence). The CDR3 DNA reads TGTGCCAGCACAGGGACAGGGGGCCTCGGGAATGAGCAGTTCTTC. It specifies CASTGTGGLGNEQFF. The whole variable domain, filled in from reference TRBV7-9 and TRBJ2-1, reads DTGVSQNPRHKITKRGQNVTFRCDPISEHNRLYWYRQTLGQGPEFLTYFQNEAQLEKSRLLSDRFSAERPKGSFSTLEIQRTEQGDSAMYLCASTGTGGLGNEQFFGPGTRLTVL.

V and J are TRBV5-1 and TRBJ1-1, with a weak D call TRBD1 (5 bases). Trimming shortened V by 3 bases and J by 3 bases, and 9 bases separated the two germline ends. This CDR3 is 13 amino acids long. Germline-derived CDR1 and CDR2 are SGHRS and YFSETQ. CDR3 loop: CASSSGSDTEAFF. The CDR3 region has the DNA TGCGCCAGCAGCTCAGGGTCAGACACTGAAGCTTTCTTT.

The V and J genes are TRBV7-6 and TRBJ2-5; perhaps TRBD2 as D (6 bases). The germline V gene encodes CDR1 SGHVS and CDR2 FNYEAQ. CDR3 size: 15 residues. V shed 4 bases and J shed 1 base, with 13 bases lying between them. CDR3 protein: CASSSLATAQETQYF. DNA of the CDR3: TGTGCCAGCAGCTCCCTAGCGACCGCCCAAGAGACCCAGTACTTC.